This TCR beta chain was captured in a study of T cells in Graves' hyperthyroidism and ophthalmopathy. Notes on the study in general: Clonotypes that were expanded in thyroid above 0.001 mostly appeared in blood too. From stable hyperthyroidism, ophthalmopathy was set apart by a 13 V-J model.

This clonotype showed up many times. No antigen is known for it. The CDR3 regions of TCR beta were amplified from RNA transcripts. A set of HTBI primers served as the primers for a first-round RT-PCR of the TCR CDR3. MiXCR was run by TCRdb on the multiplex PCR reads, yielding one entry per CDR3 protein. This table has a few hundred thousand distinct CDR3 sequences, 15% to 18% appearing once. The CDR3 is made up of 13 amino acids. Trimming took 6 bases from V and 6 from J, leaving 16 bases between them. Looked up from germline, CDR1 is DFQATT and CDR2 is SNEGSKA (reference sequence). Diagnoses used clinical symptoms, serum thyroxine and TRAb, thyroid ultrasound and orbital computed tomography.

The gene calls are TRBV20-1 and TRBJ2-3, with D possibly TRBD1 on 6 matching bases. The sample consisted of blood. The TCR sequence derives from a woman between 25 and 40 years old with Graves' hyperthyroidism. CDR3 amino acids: CSAPQGYSDTQYF. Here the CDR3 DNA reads TGCAGTGCCCCCCAGGGGTATTCGGATACGCAGTATTTT.